Below, one T cell receptor (beta chain) is given with its context. The entry originates in a study of blood T cell repertoires in COVID-19. Study context: Samples came from the United States, Italy and Spain, spanning acute and convalescent COVID-19. PBMCs, B-cell-depleted T cells, or T cells were the source of the cDNA or gDNA that made up the material.

Original data processing: Amplification from reference gene primers served as the basis for estimated nucleated cell counts. This table comes from immunoSEQ multiplex PCR, and its TCRdb copy is limited to in-frame clones, with some not included. D and trimming were read from the DNA, whereas the V and J calls and clone size are those reported in that table. The data contain around 130,000 clones, 70% to 85% of them singletons. CDR1 and CDR2 (germline): LGHNA, YSLEER. Trimming took 0 bases from V and 5 from J, leaving 14 bases between them. This CDR3 is built from 16 residues. The sample consisted of peripheral blood. The V and J genes are TRBV4-3 and TRBJ1-3; TRBD1 might be the D (5 bases). The receptor was derived from a woman in her seventies with acute or convalescent COVID-19. CDR3 coding DNA: TGCGCCAGCAGCCAAGATACGCGGCGGACACGAAACACCATATATTTT. Encoded protein: CASSQDTRRTRNTIYF.